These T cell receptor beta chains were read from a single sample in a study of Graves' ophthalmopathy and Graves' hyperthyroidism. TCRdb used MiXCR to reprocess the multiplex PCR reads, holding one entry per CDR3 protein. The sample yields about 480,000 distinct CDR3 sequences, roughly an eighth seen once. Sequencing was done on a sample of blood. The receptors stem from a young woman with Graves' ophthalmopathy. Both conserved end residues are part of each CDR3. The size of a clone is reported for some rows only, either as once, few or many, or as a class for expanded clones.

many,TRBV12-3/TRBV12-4,CASSLTPSGYTF
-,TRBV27,CASSPTRTNSPLHF
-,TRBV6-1,CASRGGATEAFF
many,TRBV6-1,CASSDIANYGYTF
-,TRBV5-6,CASCFGTGGIQPQHF
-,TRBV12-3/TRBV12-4,CASSLRRQDDEQYF
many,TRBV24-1,CATSDLQYGGSNQPQHF
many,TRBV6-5,CASSPGTASYGHTF
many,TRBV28,CATRIGVNTEAFF
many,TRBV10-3,CATSGGGYEQYF
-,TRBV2,CASGALAGVDETQYF
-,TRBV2,CASLDRVQETQYF
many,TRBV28,CASRQLGGSGQPQHF
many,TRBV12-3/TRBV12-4,CASSFLLERLGNTGELFF
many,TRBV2,CASSVYRANEQFF
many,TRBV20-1,CSAREPGWAFF
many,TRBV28,CASSIDRGQQYF
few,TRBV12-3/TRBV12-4,CASSPGITYEQYF